The 30 T cell receptor beta chains below come from one sample, sequenced in a study of blood T cell repertoires in COVID-19. Method: immunoSEQ multiplex PCR; TCRdb's copy keeps in-frame clones and lacks some. The profile covers 200,000 to 250,000 clones, with 75% to 85% appearing a single time and approximately 5.1% taken by the ten largest. Sequencing was done on a sample of peripheral blood. The receptor source for this set is a middle-aged man with COVID-19, enrolled during active disease.

The chain uses TRBV18 and TRBJ1-2; tentative D call: TRBD1 (5 bases). V was cut by 7 bases and J by 1 base, with 10 bases left in between. CDR3 length: 13 residues. Germline V gene lookup returns CDR1 KGHSH and CDR2 LQKENI. Written as DNA, the CDR3 is TGTGCCAGCTGCCTGGACAATAACTATGGCTACACCTTC. Its translation is CASCLDNNYGYTF. Variable domain in full (rest from reference TRBV18 and TRBJ1-2): NAGVMQNPRHLVRRRGQEARLRCSPMKGHSHVYWYRQLPEEGLKFMVYLQKENIIDESGMPKERFSAEFPKEGPSILRIQQVVRGDSAAYFCASCLDNNYGYTFGSGTRLTVV.

The J gene is TRBJ1-2, the V gene TRBV4-1, with 8 positions matching TRBD1. The CDR3 is 16 amino acids. The J segment lost 3 bases and the V segment lost 2 bases, leaving 8 bases of the junction unmatched. CDR1 and CDR2 (germline): MGHRA, YSYEKL. CDR3 protein: CASSQLTGGRDYGYTF. The CDR3 DNA reads as TGCGCCAGCAGCCAACTAACAGGGGGAAGGGACTATGGCTACACCTTC.

This clone was seen only a few times. This rearrangement joins TRBV10-3 to TRBJ1-3, with 7 positions matching TRBD1. This CDR3 has 13 amino acids. Losses at the gene ends were 8 bases for V and 4 bases for J; bases not matched to a gene: 5. Looked up from germline, CDR1 is ENHRY and CDR2 is SYGVKD. The CDR3 sequence: CAIRDRIGNTIYF. DNA for the CDR3: TGTGCCATCCGGGACAGAATCGGAAACACCATATATTTT.

The CDR3 spells CASSPGDNGYTF. CDR3 nucleotide sequence: TGTGCCAGCAGCCCCGGGGACAATGGCTACACCTTC. The rearrangement uses TRBV7-9 and TRBJ1-2, with D possibly matching TRBD1 (6 bases). This CDR3 comprises 12 residues. Germline V gives CDR1 SEHNR, CDR2 FQNEAQ (reference sequence). Trimming removed 5 bases at V and 6 bases at J, with 10 bases between.

CDR3 in amino acids: CASSQDRRQGNTEAFF. The CDR3 DNA follows: TGTGCCAGCAGCCAAGATCGGCGGCAGGGAAACACTGAAGCTTTCTTT. The chain is built from TRBV14 and TRBJ1-1; TRBD1 might be the D (5 bases). V was pared by 0 bases and J by 2 bases, with 13 bases between. The CDR3 is made up of 16 amino acids. The germline CDR1 and CDR2 sequences are SGHDN and FVKESK.

The chain recombines TRBV5-6 with TRBJ1-2; tentative D call: TRBD1 (6 bases). CDR3 size: 16 residues. CDR1 is SGHDT, CDR2 YYEEEE, per germline. V lost 0 bases and J lost 0, with 12 bases in between. The CDR3 region is CASSLAGGPANYGYTF. Here the CDR3 DNA reads TGTGCCAGCAGCTTGGCCGGGGGGCCGGCTAACTATGGCTACACCTTC.

There are a few counts of this clone. The chain uses TRBV7-2 and TRBJ1-6, with D perhaps TRBD1 (5 bases). The CDR3 is 15 amino acids. Germline V CDR1 and CDR2: SGHTA, FQGNSA. V was pared by 4 bases and J by 7 bases, with 14 bases between. CDR3 residues: CASSSAGSFNSPLHF. The CDR3 coding sequence is TGTGCCAGCAGCTCGGCAGGGTCTTTCAATTCACCCCTCCACTTT. Using reference TRBV7-2 and TRBJ1-6 for the parts outside the CDR3, the full variable domain is GAGVSQSPSNKVTEKGKDVELRCDPISGHTALYWYRQSLGQGLEFLIYFQGNSAPDKSGLPSDRFSAERTGGSVSTLTIQRTQQEDSAVYLCASSSAGSFNSPLHFGNGTRLTVT.

The chain joins TRBV27 to TRBJ2-2; D call uncertain. Trimming removed 1 base from V and 4 bases from J, with 7 bases in between. The CDR3 contains 14 residues. CDR1 is MNHEY, CDR2 SMNVEV, per germline (reference sequence). CDR3 residues: CASSLFLSTGELFF. The CDR3 region has the DNA TGTGCCAGCAGTTTATTCCTCAGCACCGGGGAGCTGTTTTTT.

The chain combines TRBV2 with TRBJ2-7; 7 positions match TRBD1. Germline CDR1 is SNHLY and CDR2 is FYNNEI. The CDR3 has 13 residues. V lost 6 bases to trimming and J lost 2 bases; unmatched junction nucleotides: 4. In nucleotides, the CDR3 is TGTGCCAGCAGGAGGACAGGAACCTACGAGCAGTACTTC. Translating it yields CASRRTGTYEQYF.

The V gene is TRBV5-1, the J gene TRBJ2-3, with 9 positions matching TRBD1. CDR1 SGHRS and CDR2 YFSETQ come from the germline V gene. The length of the CDR3 is 16 residues. The V segment lost 1 base and the J segment 6 bases; nucleotides outside the gene matches: 9. CDR3 nucleotides: TGCGCCAGCAGCTTGCGGGGACAGGGATCGTTGGATACGCAGTATTTT. Translating it yields CASSLRGQGSLDTQYF.

The rearrangement joins TRBV4-1 to TRBJ2-1; 15 positions match TRBD2. The CDR3 contains 17 residues. V lost 0 bases and J lost 9; bases outside the gene matches: 6. CDR1 is MGHRA and CDR2 is YSYEKL in the germline V gene. CDR3 DNA sequence: TGCGCCAGCAGCCAAGACGGGACTAGCGGGGGGAGGGGTGAGCAGTTCTTC. It translates to CASSQDGTSGGRGEQFF.

V gene TRBV11-2 combines with J gene TRBJ2-1, with 8 positions matching TRBD1. Germline CDR1 is SGHAT and CDR2 is FQNNGV. V was clipped by 2 bases and J by 1 base; unmatched bases: 13. The CDR3 runs to 19 residues. The CDR3, as DNA: TGTGCCAGCAGCTTACCCCAAGTGAGGACAGGGTGGTCCTACAATGAGCAGTTCTTC. It is translated as CASSLPQVRTGWSYNEQFF. The complete variable domain, with remaining parts taken from reference TRBV11-2 and TRBJ2-1, reads EAGVAQSPRYKIIEKRQSVAFWCNPISGHATLYWYQQILGQGPKLLIQFQNNGVVDDSQLPKDRFSAERLKGVDSTLKIQPAKLEDSAVYLCASSLPQVRTGWSYNEQFFGPGTRLTVL.

This chain uses TRBV6-5 with TRBJ2-3; D gene ambiguous. Trimming cost V 5 bases and J 0 bases, with 6 bases left between them. The CDR3 totals 13 residues. Germline V gives CDR1 MNHEY, CDR2 SVGAGI. CDR3: CASSLTSTDTQYF. The CDR3 region has the DNA TGTGCCAGCAGTCTGACAAGCACAGATACGCAGTATTTT.

This chain joins TRBV7-3 and TRBJ2-1, with 10 bases matching TRBD2. The CDR3 has 15 residues. Germline CDR1 SGHTA, CDR2 FQGTGA. V shed 3 bases and J 3 bases; nucleotides not matched to a gene: 2. As DNA, the CDR3 is TGTGCCAGCAGCTTTCTAGCGGGGGACTACAATGAGCAGTTCTTC. It yields the protein CASSFLAGDYNEQFF.

This chain links TRBV12-3 or TRBV12-4 with TRBJ1-1; TRBD1 might be the D (5 bases). This CDR3 is 11 amino acids long. Trimming took 6 bases from V and 5 from J, leaving 7 bases between them. CDR3 loop: CASRGVTEAFF. The DNA of the CDR3 is TGTGCCAGCAGAGGGGTGACTGAAGCTTTCTTT.

The V call is TRBV29-1, the J call TRBJ1-1; D is uncertain. There are 12 residues in the CDR3. V was shortened by 3 bases and J by 1 base, with 6 bases between the two germline ends. Germline CDR1 is SQVTM and CDR2 is ANQGSEA. CDR3 nucleotides: TGCAGCGTTGATGCGGAGAACACTGAAGCTTTCTTT. It encodes CSVDAENTEAFF.

This clone came up a few times. The chain uses TRBV18 and TRBJ2-1; D is unclear. The length of the CDR3 is 12 residues. Trimming cost V 4 bases and J 9 bases, with 10 bases left between them. CDR1 is KGHSH and CDR2 is LQKENI in the germline V gene. The CDR3 loop is CASSLPGLEQFF. CDR3 bases: TGTGCCAGCTCACTACCGGGCCTTGAGCAGTTCTTC.

This rearrangement joins TRBV5-4 to TRBJ1-1; D is undetermined. Per the germline V gene, CDR1 is SGHNT and CDR2 is YYREEE (reference sequence). This CDR3 contains 13 residues. Between the trimmed V and J ends, which lost 1 base and 4 bases, there was a span of 8 bases. CDR3 loop: CASSLMQSTEAFF. The CDR3 coding sequence is TGTGCCAGCAGCTTGATGCAGTCCACTGAAGCTTTCTTT.

The chain carries TRBV7-2 and TRBJ2-5; perhaps TRBD2 as D (6 bases). Germline lookup yields CDR1 SGHTA and CDR2 FQGNSA. The CDR3 spans 15 residues. Trimming pared 5 bases from V and 2 bases from J, leaving 15 bases between. The CDR3 loop is CASSGPGLQQETQYF. The DNA for the CDR3 is TGTGCCAGCAGCGGACCGGGACTCCAACAAGAGACCCAGTACTTC.

This clone turned up a few times. The V and J genes are TRBV2 and TRBJ1-4; D call uncertain. The CDR3 spans 14 residues. Trimming removed 3 bases from V and 8 bases from J, with 13 bases in between. The germline gives CDR1 SNHLY, CDR2 FYNNEI. CDR3 region: CASSEYNHGEKLFF. The CDR3 DNA reads as TGTGCCAGCAGTGAGTACAACCACGGGGAAAAACTGTTTTTT.

This clone has more than one count but fewer than ten. The chain carries TRBV7-9 and TRBJ2-7; 7 bases are shared with TRBD1. The V and J ends lost 4 bases and 0 bases, in that order; junction bases with no gene match: 3. Germline loops: CDR1 SEHNR, CDR2 FQNEAQ (reference sequence). This CDR3 spans 14 amino acids. In DNA, the CDR3 is TGTGCCAGCAGCTCCGGGACAGCCTCCTACGAGCAGTACTTC. As protein: CASSSGTASYEQYF.

This clone was counted a few times. The genes are TRBV18 and TRBJ2-7; 9 bases agree with TRBD1. Germline V gene lookup returns CDR1 KGHSH and CDR2 LQKENI. After removal of 3 bases from V and 7 bases from J, the junction contained 7 bases not matched to a gene. The CDR3 runs 14 residues. The CDR3 DNA reads TGTGCCAGCTCACCGGACAGGGGAAGGAGAGAGCAGTACTTC. It encodes CASSPDRGRREQYF.

On this clone: One junction end does not reproduce the germline sequence, and a read error may be involved. J is TRBJ2-3 and V is TRBV3-1 (or the pseudogene TRBV3-2), with TRBD2 matching 7 bases. This CDR3 contains 14 residues. Germline V gene lookup returns CDR1 LGHDT and CDR2 YNNKEL (reference sequence). As DNA, the CDR3 is TGTGCCAGCAGACAAGCGGGGAATACAGATACGCAGTATTTT. Residues: CASRQAGNTDTQYF.

V usage is TRBV7-2 and J usage is TRBJ2-5; 8 bases match TRBD1. Germline V gives CDR1 SGHTA, CDR2 FQGNSA. Unmatched junction bases numbered 6, after V lost 1 base and J lost 5 bases. The CDR3 length is 15 residues. The CDR3: CASSLEGYRGETQYF. Written as DNA, the CDR3 is TGTGCCAGCAGCTTAGAAGGATACAGGGGGGAGACCCAGTACTTC.

The chain couples TRBV5-1 to TRBJ1-3; possibly TRBD1 for D (5 bases). The CDR3 contains 14 residues. Trimming pared 0 bases from V and 1 base from J, leaving 5 bases between. Per the germline V gene, CDR1 is SGHRS and CDR2 is YFSETQ. CDR3 in DNA: TGCGCCAGCAGCTTGGAGGGGTCTGGAAACACCATATATTTT. It translates to CASSLEGSGNTIYF.

The chain couples TRBV28 to TRBJ2-1; TRBD1 agrees at 8 bases. Germline V CDR1 and CDR2: MDHEN, SYDVKM. The CDR3 loop spans 15 amino acids. Losses at the gene ends were 1 base for V and 6 bases for J; bases not matched to a gene: 5. CDR3 nucleotides: TGTGCCAGCAGTTTATCCGGGACAGGCCTCAATGAGCAGTTCTTC. Translation: CASSLSGTGLNEQFF.

There are a few counts of this clone. V is TRBV15 and J is TRBJ1-6, with D tentatively TRBD1 (6 bases). Germline CDR1 and CDR2: LNHNV and YYDKDF (reference sequence). There are 15 residues in the CDR3. The V end was cut by 5 bases, the J end by 10 bases, with 18 bases between. CDR3 in amino acids: CATSARAGEGSPLHF. The CDR3 DNA is TGTGCCACCAGCGCGCGGGCAGGGGAGGGATCACCCCTCCACTTT.

J is TRBJ1-1 and V is TRBV5-1; 7 bases match TRBD1. The germline gives CDR1 SGHRS, CDR2 YFSETQ. The CDR3 runs to 15 residues. V shed 4 bases and J 1 base; nucleotides not matched to a gene: 7. The CDR3 bases are TGCGCCAGCAGCCTAACGACAGGGTCGAACACTGAAGCTTTCTTT. The encoded protein is CASSLTTGSNTEAFF.

This clone was picked up one time. This chain joins TRBV20-1 and TRBJ2-5; tentative D call: TRBD2 (6 bases). V was pared by 5 bases and J by 5 bases, with 9 bases between. This CDR3 has 11 residues. The germline gives CDR1 DFQATT, CDR2 SNEGSKA (reference sequence). The CDR3 region has the DNA TGCAGTGCTGGGACTTTGGAGACCCAGTACTTC. Translating it yields CSAGTLETQYF.

This clone was seen repeatedly, ten times or more. The V call is TRBV7-2, the J call TRBJ2-7; maybe TRBD2 (5 bases). Germline V gene lookup returns CDR1 SGHTA and CDR2 FQGNSA. Trimming shortened V by 3 bases and J by 2 bases, and 8 bases separated the two germline ends. This CDR3 has 13 residues. The CDR3, as DNA: TGTGCCAGCAGCTTGGCGGGCGCCTACGAGCAGTACTTC. Protein product: CASSLAGAYEQYF.